These 32 T cell receptor beta chains were sequenced from one sample in a study of regulatory and conventional T cells in RAG deficiency. Measured with immunoSEQ multiplex PCR; TCRdb has only the in-frame clones, and not every one. The table lists over 7,500 clones, more than 70% of them singletons. This sample was shared with a second study, whose subject was regulatory T cells. That work contributes: The PCR used 52 TRBV and 13 TRBJ primers.

Sample: CD8+ T cells sorted from blood. These receptors all come from a human donor in good health.

The chain couples TRBV10-2 to TRBJ1-1; tentatively, D is TRBD1 (5 bases). Germline assignment: CDR1 WSHSY and CDR2 SAAADI. This CDR3 spans 15 amino acids. V was clipped by 0 bases and J by 0 bases, with 8 bases between them. The CDR3 nucleotides read TGCGCCAGCAGTGAGTCGGGGACTTTGAACACTGAAGCTTTCTTT. Amino acid sequence: CASSESGTLNTEAFF.

The rearrangement uses TRBV7-9 and TRBJ2-5, with no clear D. The CDR3 is 17 residues long. In germline, CDR1 is SEHNR, CDR2 FQNEAQ (reference sequence). Trimming took 5 bases from V and 5 from J, leaving 24 bases between them. CDR3 sequence: CASSPSGMESVHETQYF. The DNA of the CDR3 is TGTGCCAGCAGCCCCAGTGGTATGGAATCTGTCCACGAGACCCAGTACTTC.

As regards this clone: A junction boundary mismatches the germline segment, possibly from a read error. The J gene is TRBJ1-1, the V gene TRBV7-7, with D uncertain. This CDR3 region has 13 residues. Germline assignment: CDR1 SSHAT and CDR2 FNYEAQ (reference sequence). DNA for the CDR3: TGTGCTAGCAGCTTAGCACCGAACACTGAAGCTTTCTTT. Translating it yields CASSLAPNTEAFF.

The genes are TRBV10-3 and TRBJ1-3, with TRBD1 as a possible D gene (5 bases). This CDR3 region has 15 residues. V was shortened by 6 bases and J by 4 bases, with 16 bases between the two germline ends. Germline CDR1 reads ENHRY; CDR2 reads SYGVKD. The DNA of the CDR3 is TGTGCCATCAGCCCGGGGACCGAACAAGGAAACACCATATATTTT. Encoded protein: CAISPGTEQGNTIYF.

This chain uses TRBV6-5 with TRBJ1-3; tentatively, D is TRBD1 (5 bases). This CDR3 has 14 residues. The germline CDR1 and CDR2 sequences are MNHEY and SVGAGI. V was trimmed by 6 bases and J by 1 base, leaving 10 bases between them. The CDR3 coding sequence is TGTGCCAGCAGCCCAGGGTTTTCTGGAAACACCATATATTTT. This codes for CASSPGFSGNTIYF.

The chain links TRBV9 to TRBJ1-3; 8 bases match TRBD1. CDR1 is SGDLS, CDR2 YYNGEE, per germline. The CDR3 is 14 residues long. V lost 6 bases and J lost 7; bases outside the gene matches: 9. The CDR3 DNA is TGTGCCAGCAAGAGCCGGACAGGGAGGAACACCATATATTTT. As protein: CASKSRTGRNTIYF.

Points on this clone: Different DNA sequences within this sample yield the same CDR3. CDR3 coding DNA: TGTGCCAGCAGCTTAGGACCGGGAGACAATCAGCCCCAGCATTTT. As protein: CASSLGPGDNQPQHF. J is TRBJ1-5 and V is TRBV11-2; D gene ambiguous. With 1 base removed from V and 3 bases from J, the gap between germline ends came to 10 bases. The germline V gene encodes CDR1 SGHAT and CDR2 FQNNGV. The CDR3 has 15 amino acids.

The chain has TRBV11-2 and TRBJ2-1; 7 bases fit TRBD2. The CDR3 contains 15 residues. CDR1 and CDR2 (germline): SGHAT, FQNNGV. After removal of 1 base from V and 6 bases from J, the junction contained 6 bases not matched to a gene. CDR3 nucleotides: TGTGCCAGCAGCTTAGCTAGCGGAGAGGCCAATGAGCAGTTCTTC. It specifies CASSLASGEANEQFF. The full variable domain, in which reference TRBV11-2 and TRBJ2-1 provide the parts outside the CDR3, is EAGVAQSPRYKIIEKRQSVAFWCNPISGHATLYWYQQILGQGPKLLIQFQNNGVVDDSQLPKDRFSAERLKGVDSTLKIQPAKLEDSAVYLCASSLASGEANEQFFGPGTRLTVL.

J is TRBJ2-7 and V is TRBV29-1; 10 nucleotides align to TRBD1. Germline lookup yields CDR1 SQVTM and CDR2 ANQGSEA. The CDR3 has 15 residues. Trimming took 7 bases from V and 3 from J; bases not matched to a gene: 12. CDR3 region: CSAQGGQGPDYEQYF. The CDR3, as DNA: TGCAGCGCCCAAGGGGGACAGGGGCCTGACTACGAGCAGTACTTC.

The genes are TRBV2 and TRBJ2-7; TRBD1 matches at 7 bases. With V trimmed by 9 bases and J by 0 bases, 8 bases remained unmatched. The germline gives CDR1 SNHLY, CDR2 FYNNEI. This CDR3 has 14 amino acids. The CDR3 DNA follows: TGTGCCAGTCGAGACAGGGTGAACTCCTACGAGCAGTACTTC. It specifies CASRDRVNSYEQYF.

This clone appeared once. J is TRBJ1-4 and V is TRBV27, with a weak D call TRBD1 (6 bases). The CDR3 totals 15 residues. V was shortened by 5 bases and J by 7 bases, with 17 bases between the two germline ends. Germline CDR1 is MNHEY and CDR2 is SMNVEV (reference sequence). CDR3 in amino acids: CASSLTWGLGEKLFF. The CDR3 bases are TGTGCCAGCAGTCTCACATGGGGGCTGGGTGAAAAACTGTTTTTT. The full variable domain, its missing parts supplied by reference TRBV27 and TRBJ1-4, is EAQVTQNPRYLITVTGKKLTVTCSQNMNHEYMSWYRQDPGLGLRQIYYSMNVEVTDKGDVPEGYKVSRKEKRNFPLILESPSPNQTSLYFCASSLTWGLGEKLFFGSGTQLSVL.

This clone rates as medium-sized (0.01 to 0.1%). The chain recombines TRBV27 with TRBJ2-1; D is possibly TRBD2 (5 bases). V was pared by 2 bases and J by 9 bases, with 20 bases between. The CDR3 sequence is 16 residues long. Looked up from germline, CDR1 is MNHEY and CDR2 is SMNVEV (reference sequence). CDR3 protein: CASSLMAGPMSGEQFF. The CDR3 bases are TGTGCCAGCAGTTTAATGGCAGGCCCCATGAGCGGTGAGCAGTTCTTC.

The rearrangement uses TRBV6-1 and TRBJ2-1; 11 bases are a match to TRBD2. This CDR3 has 14 amino acids. Germline V CDR1 and CDR2: MNHNS, SASEGT. V lost 6 bases to trimming and J lost 10 bases; unmatched junction nucleotides: 8. In DNA form, the CDR3 reads TGTGCCAGCAGCGCGGGACTAGCGGCTTTGGAGCAGTTCTTC. The encoded protein is CASSAGLAALEQFF.

The chain couples TRBV2 to TRBJ1-5; no clear D gene. V dropped 3 bases and J dropped 4 bases, with 7 bases sitting between them. Germline-derived CDR1 and CDR2 are SNHLY and FYNNEI. The CDR3 has 13 amino acids. The CDR3 loop is CASSEAVNQPQHF. In DNA, the CDR3 is TGTGCCAGCAGTGAGGCAGTTAATCAGCCCCAGCATTTT.

The rearrangement joins TRBV7-3 to TRBJ2-3; possible D gene TRBD1, 7 bases. Germline V gene data show CDR1 as SGHTA and CDR2 as FQGTGA. CDR3 length: 15 residues. The V end was cut by 5 bases, the J end by 4 bases, with 16 bases between. The CDR3 reads CASSQGGAAPDTQYF. CDR3 bases: TGTGCCAGCAGCCAGGGGGGAGCTGCTCCAGATACGCAGTATTTT.

The chain recombines TRBV7-8 with TRBJ2-1, with D unclear. CDR3 length: 16 residues. The V and J ends lost 1 base and 4 bases respectively, with 14 bases between them. Germline V gives CDR1 SGHVS, CDR2 FQNEAQ. The CDR3 sequence: CASSLGTRFPYNEQFF. The DNA of the CDR3 is TGTGCCAGCAGCTTAGGGACCCGCTTTCCTTACAATGAGCAGTTCTTC.

This clone has just one count. The rearrangement joins TRBV11-2 to TRBJ2-1, with D unresolved. Germline loops: CDR1 SGHAT, CDR2 FQNNGV. V lost 4 bases and J lost 5, with 6 bases in between. The CDR3 contains 12 residues. CDR3 residues: CASSSWNNEQFF. CDR3 sequence (DNA): TGTGCCAGCAGCTCCTGGAACAATGAGCAGTTCTTC.

The chain uses TRBV21-1 and TRBJ2-1; the D call in the table, TRBD2, was not verified against the DNA. TRBV21-1 is deemed a pseudogene. CDR3 length equals 18 residues. This chain's CDR3 is CASSKALPGGVTYNEQFF. CDR3 DNA sequence: TGTGCCAGCAGCAAAGCGCTCCCGGGCGGGGTAACCTACAATGAGCAGTTCTTC.

This sequence joins TRBV18 and TRBJ1-1, with D unclear. Germline CDR1 is KGHSH and CDR2 is LQKENI. Between the trimmed V and J ends, which lost 1 base and 2 bases, there was a span of 8 bases. The CDR3 is made up of 14 amino acids. DNA of the CDR3: TGTGCCAGCTCACCACGCCGCAGCAACACTGAAGCTTTCTTT. It yields the protein CASSPRRSNTEAFF. Supplemented by reference TRBV18 and TRBJ1-1, the full variable domain reads NAGVMQNPRHLVRRRGQEARLRCSPMKGHSHVYWYRQLPEEGLKFMVYLQKENIIDESGMPKERFSAEFPKEGPSILRIQQVVRGDSAAYFCASSPRRSNTEAFFGQGTRLTVV.

This clone was detected a few times. V and J are TRBV4-1 and TRBJ1-1; D gene unclear. The CDR3 is 15 residues long. Trimming took off 3 bases at V and 6 bases at J, with 17 bases between the two ends. The germline gives CDR1 MGHRA, CDR2 YSYEKL. Here the CDR3 DNA reads TGCGCCAGCAGCCACCCGACATTACTGGGCGCTGAAGCTTTCTTT. Its translation is CASSHPTLLGAEAFF.

DNA of the CDR3: TGCGCCAGCAGTGGACGGAGTTCCTACGAGCAGTACTTC. Translating gives CASSGRSSYEQYF. V gene TRBV10-1 combines with J gene TRBJ2-7, with D unresolved. CDR3 length: 13 amino acids. V was clipped by 4 bases and J by 1 base, with 8 bases between them. CDR1 is WNHNN, CDR2 SYGVQD, per germline (reference sequence).

The V call is TRBV6-1, the J call TRBJ1-4, with D unclear. The length of the CDR3 is 15 residues. From germline, CDR1 is MNHNS and CDR2 SASEGT. Trimming left V 4 bases short and J 5 bases short, with 14 bases between. The CDR3 spells CASSVRPGENEKLFF. In nucleotides, the CDR3 is TGTGCCAGCAGTGTACGGCCCGGTGAGAATGAAAAACTGTTTTTT.

This clone showed up just a few times. The rearrangement joins TRBV19 to TRBJ2-1; 10 bases are shared with TRBD2. The ends lost 1 base at V and 9 bases at J; junction bases unmatched: 6. Germline CDR1 and CDR2: LNHDA and SQIVND (reference sequence). This CDR3 has 15 residues. CDR3 bases: TGTGCCAGTAGTATAGCCAGCGGGAGGGCCAGTGAGCAGTTCTTC. Translating gives CASSIASGRASEQFF. The variable domain in full, with the rest retrieved from reference TRBV19 and TRBJ2-1, is DGGITQSPKYLFRKEGQNVTLSCEQNLNHDAMYWYRQDPGQGLRLIYYSQIVNDFQKGDIAEGYSVSREKKESFPLTVTSAQKNPTAFYLCASSIASGRASEQFFGPGTRLTVL.

V is TRBV4-1 and J is TRBJ1-1; D call uncertain. V lost 0 bases, J lost 10 bases, and 9 bases lay in between. Germline V CDR1 and CDR2: MGHRA, YSYEKL. This CDR3 is 12 amino acids long. The CDR3 DNA reads TGCGCCAGCAGCCAAGATCAGGAGGGAGCTTTCTTT. Its translation: CASSQDQEGAFF.

The chain couples TRBV6-5 to TRBJ2-1, with D perhaps TRBD2 (5 bases). Trimming pared 5 bases from V and 1 base from J, leaving 12 bases between. This CDR3 contains 15 residues. The germline V gene has CDR1 MNHEY and CDR2 SVGAGI. CDR3 region: CASSGAAGSYNEQFF. CDR3 coding DNA: TGTGCCAGCAGTGGCGCGGCGGGTTCCTACAATGAGCAGTTCTTC.

The chain links TRBV27 to TRBJ2-7; no definite D call. Trimming cost V 7 bases and J 5 bases, with 9 bases left between them. Germline CDR1 is MNHEY and CDR2 is SMNVEV (reference sequence). The CDR3 length is 11 residues. As DNA, the CDR3 is TGTGCCAGCACCCCGGGTGACGAGCAGTACTTC. Protein product: CASTPGDEQYF.

The J gene is TRBJ2-6, the V gene TRBV5-1; D not resolved. This CDR3 spans 14 amino acids. Germline assignment: CDR1 SGHRS and CDR2 YFSETQ. V was trimmed by 6 bases and J by 4 bases, leaving 11 bases between them. The CDR3, as DNA: TGCGCCAGCAAGGGCGAGACGGGGGCCAACGTCCTGACTTTC. This sequence encodes CASKGETGANVLTF.

This chain links TRBV5-1 with TRBJ2-7; 8 bases line up with TRBD1. Germline V gene sequence: CDR1 SGHRS, CDR2 YFSETQ. Germline trimming cut 1 base from V and 6 bases from J; bases unmatched to any gene: 9. The CDR3 consists of 15 residues. The CDR3 DNA follows: TGCGCCAGCAGCTTGAATGGACAGGGCTACCGCGAGCAGTACTTC. Translating it yields CASSLNGQGYREQYF.

This sequence joins TRBV19 and TRBJ1-1, with a tentative D call TRBD1 (6 bases). Trimming cost V 1 base and J 5 bases, with 14 bases left between them. CDR3 size: 15 residues. CDR1 is LNHDA and CDR2 is SQIVND in the germline V gene (reference sequence). CDR3 protein: CASSIGRGRGTEAFF. CDR3 DNA sequence: TGTGCCAGTAGTATAGGGCGGGGGCGCGGAACTGAAGCTTTCTTT.

The chain carries TRBV9 and TRBJ2-1; no clear D. Between the trimmed V and J ends, which lost 1 base and 2 bases, there was a span of 10 bases. In germline, CDR1 is SGDLS, CDR2 YYNGEE. The CDR3 contains 15 residues. The CDR3 coding sequence is TGTGCCAGCAGCGTAAGGGCAACCCCCTACAATGAGCAGTTCTTC. Its translation: CASSVRATPYNEQFF.

The chain links TRBV9 to TRBJ2-3; a weak D match, TRBD1 (5 bases). The V and J ends lost 2 bases and 1 base respectively, with 11 bases between them. Per germline, CDR1 SGDLS and CDR2 YYNGEE. CDR3 size: 15 residues. The DNA for the CDR3 is TGTGCCAGCAGCGTGCAAGGGGCAGGCACAGATACGCAGTATTTT. This codes for CASSVQGAGTDTQYF.

The V gene is TRBV11-2, the J gene TRBJ2-7, with D tentatively TRBD1 (5 bases). The CDR3 runs 14 residues. Germline V gives CDR1 SGHAT, CDR2 FQNNGV. Trimming left V 5 bases short and J 0 bases short, with 11 bases between. CDR3 sequence (DNA): TGTGCCAGCAGCCAGATGGGGCCCTCCTACGAGCAGTACTTC. It specifies CASSQMGPSYEQYF.